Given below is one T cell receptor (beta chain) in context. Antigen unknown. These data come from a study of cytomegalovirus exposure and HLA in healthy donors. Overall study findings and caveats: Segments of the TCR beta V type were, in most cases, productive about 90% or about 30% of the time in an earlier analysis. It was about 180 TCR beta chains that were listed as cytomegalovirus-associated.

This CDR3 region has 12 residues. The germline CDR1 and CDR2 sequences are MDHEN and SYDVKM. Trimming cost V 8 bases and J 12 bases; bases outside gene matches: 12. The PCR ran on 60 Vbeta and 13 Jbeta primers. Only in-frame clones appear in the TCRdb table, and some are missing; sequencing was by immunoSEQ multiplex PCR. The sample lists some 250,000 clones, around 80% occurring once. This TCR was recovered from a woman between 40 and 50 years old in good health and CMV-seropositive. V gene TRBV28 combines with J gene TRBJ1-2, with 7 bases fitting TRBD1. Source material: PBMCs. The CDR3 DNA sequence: TGTGCCAGCGGTGGAGGGGGCCGCTTCCACACCTTC. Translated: CASGGGGRFHTF.